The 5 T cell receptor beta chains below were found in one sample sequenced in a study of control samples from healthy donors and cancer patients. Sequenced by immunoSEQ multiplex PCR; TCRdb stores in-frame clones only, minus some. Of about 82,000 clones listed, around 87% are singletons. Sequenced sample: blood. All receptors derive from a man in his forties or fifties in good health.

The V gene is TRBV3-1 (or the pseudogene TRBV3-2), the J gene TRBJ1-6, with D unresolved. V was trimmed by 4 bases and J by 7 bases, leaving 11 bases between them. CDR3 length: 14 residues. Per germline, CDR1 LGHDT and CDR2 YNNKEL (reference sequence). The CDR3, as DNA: TGTGCCAGCAGCCCATACTGGTTAAATTCACCCCTCCACTTT. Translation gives CASSPYWLNSPLHF.

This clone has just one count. The CDR3 region is CASSQGLAGGWETQYF. The CDR3 DNA reads as TGTGCCAGCAGTCAGGGACTAGCGGGAGGTTGGGAGACCCAGTACTTC. V gene TRBV27 combines with J gene TRBJ2-5, with 15 nucleotides matching TRBD2. CDR1 is MNHEY, CDR2 SMNVEV, per germline (reference sequence). The CDR3 runs to 16 residues. V lost 5 bases and J lost 5; bases outside the gene matches: 6.

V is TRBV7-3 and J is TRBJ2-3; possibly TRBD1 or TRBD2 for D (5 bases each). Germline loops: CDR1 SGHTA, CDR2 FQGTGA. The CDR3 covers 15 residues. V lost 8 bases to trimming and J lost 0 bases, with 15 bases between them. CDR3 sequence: CASGGIGPSTDTQYF. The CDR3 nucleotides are TGTGCCAGCGGGGGTATCGGGCCCAGCACAGATACGCAGTATTTT.

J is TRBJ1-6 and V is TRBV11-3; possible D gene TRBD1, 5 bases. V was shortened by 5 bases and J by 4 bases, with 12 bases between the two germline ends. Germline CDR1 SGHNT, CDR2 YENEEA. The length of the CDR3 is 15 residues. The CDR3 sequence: CASSPGSRYNSPLHF. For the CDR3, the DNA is TGTGCCAGCAGCCCAGGGAGCCGGTATAATTCACCCCTCCACTTT. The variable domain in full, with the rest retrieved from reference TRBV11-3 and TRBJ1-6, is EAGVVQSPRYKIIEKKQPVAFWCNPISGHNTLYWYLQNLGQGPELLIRYENEEAVDDSQLPKDRFSAERLKGVDSTLKIQPAELGDSAVYLCASSPGSRYNSPLHFGNGTRLTVT.

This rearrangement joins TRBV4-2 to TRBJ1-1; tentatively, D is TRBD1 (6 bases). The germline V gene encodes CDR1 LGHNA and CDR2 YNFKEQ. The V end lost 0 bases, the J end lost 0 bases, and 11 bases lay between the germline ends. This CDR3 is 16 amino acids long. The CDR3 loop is CASSQEAGALNTEAFF. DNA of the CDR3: TGTGCCAGCAGCCAAGAGGCAGGGGCCTTGAACACTGAAGCTTTCTTT.